This T cell receptor beta chain was recorded in a study of T-cell memory formation after mild COVID-19. Notes on the study in general: Contracting clones from day 15 to 85 showed balanced CD4/CD8; later expanders favored CD4+.

This clonotype was observed at least ten times. Antigen unknown. CDR1 is KGHSH and CDR2 is LQKENI in the germline V gene. This CDR3 comprises 16 residues. J was trimmed by 1 base and V by 0 bases; bases with no gene match: 3. One entry per CDR3 protein results from TCRdb running MiXCR on the 5' RACE reads. The table has a few hundred thousand distinct CDR3 sequences, 18% seen once. The sequence came from a man between 18 and 35 years old who had mild COVID-19 (a few samples of this study predate the infection). Cell type and time point are not known. The chain joins TRBV18 to TRBJ2-3; 8 nucleotides align to TRBD1. Source material: PBMCs or a T cell subset sorted from them (not recorded which). The CDR3 spells CASSPPSRGRTDTQYF. The CDR3 coding sequence is TGTGCCAGCTCACCACCGTCCAGGGGGCGCACAGATACGCAGTATTTT.